A single sample is the source of the 5 T cell receptor beta chains below, sequenced in a study of blood T cell repertoires in COVID-19 (dated by TCRdb to between 2020 and 2021). The library was produced with the immunoSEQ multiplex PCR assay. The immuneACCESS repertoire file appears here via TCRdb, limited to in-frame rearrangements. These files lack a portion of the clones; in checked studies, under half of the deficit traces to unresolved V genes, and the cause of the others is not known. Present in this sample are about 260,000 clones, 75% to 90% of which were seen just once. Nearly 2% of the sample rests with the top ten. The sample consisted of peripheral blood. The origin of the receptors is a man in his thirties or forties with active or convalescent COVID-19.

The gene calls are TRBV11-2 and TRBJ2-7, with a tentative D call TRBD1 (6 bases). V was cut by 3 bases and J by 5 bases, with 11 bases left in between. CDR3 length: 13 residues. Per germline, CDR1 SGHAT and CDR2 FQNNGV. The CDR3 nucleotides read TGTGCCAGCAGCTTTGGGACATCCGACGAGCAGTACTTC. Its translation is CASSFGTSDEQYF.

The rearrangement uses TRBV27 and TRBJ1-6; 8 nucleotides agree with TRBD1. Trimming removed 3 bases from V and 0 bases from J; junction bases left unmatched: 4. Germline CDR1 is MNHEY and CDR2 is SMNVEV (reference sequence). This CDR3 contains 17 residues. The CDR3 here is CASSFRDRYSYNSPLHF. The CDR3 DNA is TGTGCCAGCAGTTTTCGGGACAGGTACTCCTATAATTCACCCCTCCACTTT.

This clone showed up just once. The chain links TRBV4-2 to TRBJ1-4; weak D call: TRBD1 (5 bases). Deletions cut 0 bases from V and 8 bases from J, with 13 bases between. Germline V gene data show CDR1 as LGHNA and CDR2 as YNFKEQ. The CDR3 runs 15 residues. CDR3 protein: CASSQDGQGGEKLFF. DNA of the CDR3: TGTGCCAGCAGCCAAGATGGGCAGGGTGGGGAAAAACTGTTTTTT.

V and J are TRBV19 and TRBJ2-3, with a weak D call TRBD2 (6 bases). Germline CDR1 is LNHDA and CDR2 is SQIVND (reference sequence). Trimming cost V 1 base and J 0 bases, with 8 bases left between them. There are 15 residues in the CDR3. Written as DNA, the CDR3 is TGTGCCAGTAGTATAGGCGGAGGGAGCACAGATACGCAGTATTTT. It translates to CASSIGGGSTDTQYF.

The rearrangement links TRBV27 to TRBJ1-4; TRBD1 matches at 8 bases. The CDR3 length is 16 residues. CDR1 and CDR2 (germline): MNHEY, SMNVEV (reference sequence). The J segment lost 0 bases and the V segment lost 6 bases, leaving 6 bases of the junction unmatched. The DNA of the CDR3 is TGTGCCAGCAGAGACAGGGGAGAGGCAACTAATGAAAAACTGTTTTTT. This sequence encodes CASRDRGEATNEKLFF.